These 13 T cell receptor beta chains originate from one sample sequenced in a study of T cell clusters in autoimmune cytopenias (dated by TCRdb to the late 2010s). TRB amplification used around 250 ng of peripheral blood genomic DNA, tens of thousands of genome equivalents, per sample. The instrument given in TCRdb is Illumina MiSeq. To amplify TRB rearrangements, a touch-down multiplex PCR protocol was run with the TRB-A and TRB-B primer pools combined in a single tube. Based on TCRdb reprocessing of the reads, there is one entry per CDR3 protein sequence, and DNA is missing. The sample's records list several thousand distinct CDR3 sequences. About a quarter of the sample comes from the top ten. The sample taken for sequencing was peripheral blood. The source of these receptors is a human donor with an autoimmune cytopenia or autoimmune hepatitis (not recorded which).

V usage is TRBV12-3 or TRBV12-4 and J usage is TRBJ1-2; with no DNA, the TCRdb D assignment of TRBD1 cannot be verified. This CDR3 is 13 amino acids long. CDR3 protein: CASGTTGAGGYTF.

By frequency, this clonotype registers medium-sized. The V and J genes are TRBV19 and TRBJ1-2. Looked up from germline, CDR1 is LNHDA and CDR2 is SQIVND (reference sequence). The CDR3 totals 14 residues. This CDR3 reads CASHTNRRLGGYTF.

Frequency places this clonotype as medium-sized. The V gene is TRBV27, the J gene TRBJ1-4; as DNA is missing, the TRBD1 call by TCRdb cannot be tested. The CDR3 consists of 13 residues. Per the germline V gene, CDR1 is MNHEY and CDR2 is SMNVEV (reference sequence). CDR3: CASSPLGSEKLFF. The full variable domain, completed using reference TRBV27 and TRBJ1-4, is EAQVTQNPRYLITVTGKKLTVTCSQNMNHEYMSWYRQDPGLGLRQIYYSMNVEVTDKGDVPEGYKVSRKEKRNFPLILESPSPNQTSLYFCASSPLGSEKLFFGSGTQLSVL.

This clonotype is classed as medium-sized (0.01 to 0.1%) by frequency. The CDR3 spells CASLGRQTNEQFF. This chain links TRBV5-5 with TRBJ2-1; TCRdb proposes TRBD2, but this gene call is untestable without DNA. CDR1 and CDR2 (germline): SGHKS, YYEKEE (reference sequence). This CDR3 contains 13 residues.

The rearrangement joins TRBV6-5 to TRBJ2-7; TCRdb lists TRBD1, though no DNA is available to test this call. The CDR3 extends over 15 amino acids. Germline V gives CDR1 MNHEY, CDR2 SVGAGI. The chain's CDR3 is CASSSPGQGAYEQYF.

This clonotype is identified as medium-sized (0.01 to 0.1%) from frequency. The chain links TRBV15 to TRBJ1-5; TCRdb reports TRBD1, a call that lacks DNA to check it against. Germline V gene sequence: CDR1 LNHNV, CDR2 YYDKDF (reference sequence). The CDR3 totals 13 residues. CDR3 protein: CATSRAGYQPQHF. The full variable domain, its missing parts supplied by reference TRBV15 and TRBJ1-5, is DAMVIQNPRYQVTQFGKPVTLSCSQTLNHNVMYWYQQKSSQAPKLLFHYYDKDFNNEADTPDNFQSRRPNTSFCFLDIRSPGLGDTAMYLCATSRAGYQPQHFGDGTRLSIL.

By frequency, this clonotype is medium-sized. The chain recombines TRBV29-1 with TRBJ1-2; the D call from TCRdb, TRBD1, cannot be confirmed without DNA. The CDR3 has 11 amino acids. Germline CDR1 is SQVTM and CDR2 is ANQGSEA. The chain's CDR3 is CSVRTLNGYTF. Filled out from reference TRBV29-1 and TRBJ1-2, the complete variable domain reads SAVISQKPSRDICQRGTSLTIQCQVDSQVTMMFWYRQQPGQSLTLIATANQGSEATYESGFVIDKFPISRPNLTFSTLTVSNMSPEDSSIYLCSVRTLNGYTFGSGTRLTVV.

The chain links TRBV6-1 to TRBJ1-5. CDR3 length: 13 amino acids. CDR1 and CDR2 (germline): MNHNS, SASEGT. The CDR3 here is CASSAGLNQPQHF.

The chain recombines TRBV13 with TRBJ1-1. Germline values: CDR1 PRHDT, CDR2 FYEKMQ (reference sequence). This CDR3 region has 12 residues. CDR3 in amino acids: CASSWVNTEAFF.

By frequency, this clonotype registers medium-sized (0.01 to 0.1%). The V gene is TRBV29-1, the J gene TRBJ1-2; the TCRdb call, TRBD1, lacks DNA for checking. From germline, CDR1 is SQVTM and CDR2 ANQGSEA. The CDR3 extends over 14 amino acids. This CDR3 is CSVNYLGQFYGYTF.

The chain links TRBV5-5 to TRBJ1-2. Looked up from germline, CDR1 is SGHKS and CDR2 is YYEKEE (reference sequence). The CDR3 is 12 amino acids. The CDR3 is CASSFSGYGYTF.

CDR3: CATQTVQESPLHF. The rearrangement joins TRBV6-5 to TRBJ1-6. This CDR3 is 13 amino acids long. The germline V gene has CDR1 MNHEY and CDR2 SVGAGI.

CDR3 sequence: CASSITGGTEAFF. This chain uses TRBV27 with TRBJ1-1; TCRdb calls TRBD1, which cannot be checked without DNA. CDR3 length: 13 amino acids. Per the germline V gene, CDR1 is MNHEY and CDR2 is SMNVEV (reference sequence).